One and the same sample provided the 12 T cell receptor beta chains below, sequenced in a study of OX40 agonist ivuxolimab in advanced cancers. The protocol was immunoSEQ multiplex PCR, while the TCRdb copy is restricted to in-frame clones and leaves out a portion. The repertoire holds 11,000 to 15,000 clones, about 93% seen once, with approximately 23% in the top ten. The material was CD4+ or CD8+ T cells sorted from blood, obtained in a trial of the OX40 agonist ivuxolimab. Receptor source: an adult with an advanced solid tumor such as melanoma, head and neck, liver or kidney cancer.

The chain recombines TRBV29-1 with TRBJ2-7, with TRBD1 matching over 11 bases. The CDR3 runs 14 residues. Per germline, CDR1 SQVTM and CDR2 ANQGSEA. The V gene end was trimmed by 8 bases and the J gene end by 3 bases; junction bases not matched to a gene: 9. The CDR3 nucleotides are TGCAGCTCCTCCCCAGGGACAGGGGGCTACGAGCAGTACTTC. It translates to CSSSPGTGGYEQYF.

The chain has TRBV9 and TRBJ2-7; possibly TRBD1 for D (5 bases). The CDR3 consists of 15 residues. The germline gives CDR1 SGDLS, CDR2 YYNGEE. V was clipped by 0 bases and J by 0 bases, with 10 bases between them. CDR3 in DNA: TGTGCCAGCAGCGTAGAGTTGGGGCCCTCCTACGAGCAGTACTTC. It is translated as CASSVELGPSYEQYF. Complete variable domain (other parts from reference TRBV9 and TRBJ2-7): DSGVTQTPKHLITATGQRVTLRCSPRSGDLSVYWYQQSLDQGLQFLIQYYNGEERAKGNILERFSAQQFPDLHSELNLSSLELGDSALYFCASSVELGPSYEQYFGPGTRLTVT.

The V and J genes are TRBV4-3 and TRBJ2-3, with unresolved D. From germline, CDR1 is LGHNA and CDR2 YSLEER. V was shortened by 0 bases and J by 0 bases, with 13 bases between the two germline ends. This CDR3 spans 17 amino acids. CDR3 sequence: CASSQEGKRPSTDTQYF. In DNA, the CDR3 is TGCGCCAGCAGCCAAGAAGGAAAGCGCCCGAGCACAGATACGCAGTATTTT.

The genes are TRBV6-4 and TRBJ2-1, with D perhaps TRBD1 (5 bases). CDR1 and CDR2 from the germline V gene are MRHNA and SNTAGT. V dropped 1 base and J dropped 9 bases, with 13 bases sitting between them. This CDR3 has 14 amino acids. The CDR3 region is CASSDFGSGAEQFF. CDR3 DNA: TGTGCCAGCAGTGACTTTGGCAGTGGGGCTGAGCAGTTCTTC.

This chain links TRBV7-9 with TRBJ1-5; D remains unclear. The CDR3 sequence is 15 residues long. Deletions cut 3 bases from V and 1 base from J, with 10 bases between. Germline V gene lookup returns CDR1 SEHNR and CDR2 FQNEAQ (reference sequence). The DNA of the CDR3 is TGTGCCAGCAGCTTCGGGGATCTGAGCAATCAGCCCCAGCATTTT. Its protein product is CASSFGDLSNQPQHF.

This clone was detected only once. This CDR3 is CASSITGTDNQPQHF. CDR3 nucleotides: TGTGCCAGCAGCATTACCGGGACAGATAATCAGCCCCAGCATTTT. The rearrangement joins TRBV11-2 to TRBJ1-5; 7 nucleotides line up with TRBD1. Germline V gives CDR1 SGHAT, CDR2 FQNNGV. Losses at the gene ends were 5 bases for V and 4 bases for J; bases not matched to a gene: 8. CDR3 length equals 15 residues.

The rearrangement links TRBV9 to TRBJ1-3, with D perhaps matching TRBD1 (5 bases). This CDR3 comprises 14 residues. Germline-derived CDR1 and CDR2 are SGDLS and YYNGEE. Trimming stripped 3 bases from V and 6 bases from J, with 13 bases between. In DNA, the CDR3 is TGTGCCAGCAGCGCATTCGGGGGTACAAACACCATATATTTT. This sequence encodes CASSAFGGTNTIYF. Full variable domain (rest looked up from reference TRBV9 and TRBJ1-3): DSGVTQTPKHLITATGQRVTLRCSPRSGDLSVYWYQQSLDQGLQFLIQYYNGEERAKGNILERFSAQQFPDLHSELNLSSLELGDSALYFCASSAFGGTNTIYFGEGSWLTVV.

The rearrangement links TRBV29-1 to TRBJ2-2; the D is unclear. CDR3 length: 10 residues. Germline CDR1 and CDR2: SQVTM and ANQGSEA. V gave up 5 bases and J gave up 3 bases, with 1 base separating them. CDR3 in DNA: TGCAGCGTTTACACCGGGGAGCTGTTTTTT. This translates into CSVYTGELFF.

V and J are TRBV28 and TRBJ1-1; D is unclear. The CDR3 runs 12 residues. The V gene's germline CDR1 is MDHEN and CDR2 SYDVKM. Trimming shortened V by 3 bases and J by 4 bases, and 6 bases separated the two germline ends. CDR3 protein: CASSLGSTEAFF. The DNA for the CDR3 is TGTGCCAGCAGTTTGGGGAGCACTGAAGCTTTCTTT.

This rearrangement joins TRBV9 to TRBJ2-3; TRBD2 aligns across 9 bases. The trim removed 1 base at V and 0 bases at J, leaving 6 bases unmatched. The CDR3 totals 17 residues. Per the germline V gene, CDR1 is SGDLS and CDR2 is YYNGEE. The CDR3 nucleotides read TGTGCCAGCAGCGTATTCAGCGGGGGGCTAAGCACAGATACGCAGTATTTT. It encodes CASSVFSGGLSTDTQYF. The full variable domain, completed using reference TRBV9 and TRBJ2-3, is DSGVTQTPKHLITATGQRVTLRCSPRSGDLSVYWYQQSLDQGLQFLIQYYNGEERAKGNILERFSAQQFPDLHSELNLSSLELGDSALYFCASSVFSGGLSTDTQYFGPGTRLTVL.

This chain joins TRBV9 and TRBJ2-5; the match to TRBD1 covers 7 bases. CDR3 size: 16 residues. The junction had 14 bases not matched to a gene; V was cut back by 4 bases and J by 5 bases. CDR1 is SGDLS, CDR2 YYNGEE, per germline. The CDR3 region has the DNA TGTGCCAGCAGCACCCAGCGACAGGGCGAAATCGAGACCCAGTACTTC. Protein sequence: CASSTQRQGEIETQYF. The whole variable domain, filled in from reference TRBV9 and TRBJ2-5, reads DSGVTQTPKHLITATGQRVTLRCSPRSGDLSVYWYQQSLDQGLQFLIQYYNGEERAKGNILERFSAQQFPDLHSELNLSSLELGDSALYFCASSTQRQGEIETQYFGPGTRLLVL.

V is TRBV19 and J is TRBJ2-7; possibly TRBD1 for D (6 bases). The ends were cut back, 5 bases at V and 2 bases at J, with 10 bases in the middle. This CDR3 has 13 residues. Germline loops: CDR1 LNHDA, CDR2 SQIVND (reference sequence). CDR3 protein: CASSPGQAYEQYF. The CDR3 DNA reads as TGTGCCAGTAGTCCGGGACAAGCCTACGAGCAGTACTTC.